These 28 T cell receptor beta chains share one sample of origin, sequenced in a study of CD8+ T cells in alopecia areata. Following extraction, RNA underwent reverse transcription to cDNA, which served as the sequencing template. Libraries were prepared by immunoSEQ multiplex PCR; TCRdb keeps only in-frame clonotypes and omits some of them. This table holds fewer than 200,000 clones, 60% found once. Treatment in this sample: oral pan-JAK inhibitor, 5-10 mg twice daily. Material: CD4+ T cells sorted from blood, obtained at week 24, from a patient treated with tofacitinib. The receptor set was obtained from a human donor with alopecia areata.

The V call is TRBV30, the J call TRBJ2-3; 15 bases are a match to TRBD2. The CDR3 is 17 residues long. J was trimmed by 2 bases and V by 2 bases; bases with no gene match: 5. The germline V gene has CDR1 GTSNPN and CDR2 SVGIG (reference sequence). Here the CDR3 reads CAWSLGLAGGLTDTQYF. The CDR3 DNA follows: TGTGCCTGGAGTCTGGGACTAGCGGGGGGCCTCACAGATACGCAGTATTTT.

As concerns this clone: The junction shows a germline mismatch at one end, possibly a read error. The chain has TRBV29-1 and TRBJ1-1, with D possibly TRBD1 on 6 matching bases. The CDR3 loop spans 14 amino acids. Germline V CDR1 and CDR2: SQVTM, ANQGSEA. Here the CDR3 reads CSVEDGTPGADAFF. CDR3 coding DNA: TGCAGCGTTGAAGATGGGACACCTGGGGCTGATGCTTTCTTT.

The chain combines TRBV2 with TRBJ1-2; D unclear. Germline values: CDR1 SNHLY, CDR2 FYNNEI. The CDR3 has 13 residues. The V gene lost 3 bases and the J gene lost 4 bases, with 9 bases spanning the gap. CDR3 region: CASSERKSYGYTF. The CDR3 DNA reads as TGTGCCAGCAGTGAGCGTAAGAGCTATGGCTACACCTTC.

Concerning this clone: One end of the junction does not line up with germline, which may come from a read error. The chain carries TRBV4-1 and TRBJ2-5; D might be TRBD1 or TRBD2, each matching 6 bases. Germline V gene lookup returns CDR1 MGHRA and CDR2 YSYEKL. The CDR3 is 14 residues long. The CDR3 spells CASSQGGGQETQYF. For the CDR3, the DNA is TGTGCCAGCAGCCAGGGTGGGGGGCAGGAGACCCAGTACTTC.

The rearrangement uses TRBV6-1 and TRBJ1-2; no definite D call. The length of the CDR3 is 13 residues. Germline assignment: CDR1 MNHNS and CDR2 SASEGT. V lost 2 bases, J lost 8 bases, and 12 bases lay in between. CDR3 DNA sequence: TGTGCCAGCAGTGAATCCCCAAGAGGAGGCTACACCTTC. Protein product: CASSESPRGGYTF.

The table lists this clone with a few counts. V is TRBV15 and J is TRBJ1-3; no firm D call. The V gene lost 8 bases and the J gene lost 0 bases, with 8 bases spanning the gap. Germline values: CDR1 LNHNV, CDR2 YYDKDF (reference sequence). CDR3 length equals 13 residues. CDR3 in DNA: TGTGCCACCCGCCTTGGCTCTGGAAACACCATATATTTT. Encoded protein: CATRLGSGNTIYF.

This sequence joins TRBV30 and TRBJ2-7; D gene uncertain. This CDR3 contains 13 residues. Deletions cut 5 bases from V and 3 bases from J, with 14 bases between. Per germline, CDR1 GTSNPN and CDR2 SVGIG (reference sequence). The CDR3 here is CAWSVGLIYEQYF. The DNA for the CDR3 is TGTGCCTGGTCTGTAGGGCTCATCTACGAGCAGTACTTC.

The chain is built from TRBV19 and TRBJ1-2; D gene uncertain. Trimming pared 3 bases from V and 3 bases from J, leaving 17 bases between. The CDR3 has 16 amino acids. Germline values: CDR1 LNHDA, CDR2 SQIVND (reference sequence). CDR3 amino acids: CASSIPRDDGYYGYTF. Written as DNA, the CDR3 is TGTGCCAGTAGTATCCCTCGTGATGACGGCTACTATGGCTACACCTTC.

This clone was found a few times. The J gene is TRBJ2-3, the V gene TRBV29-1; D call uncertain. Trimming stripped 6 bases from V and 2 bases from J, with 12 bases between. CDR1 and CDR2 from the germline V gene are SQVTM and ANQGSEA. The CDR3 covers 13 residues. The CDR3 nucleotides are TGCAGCGTATTAGGCAAGTACACAGATACGCAGTATTTT. It is translated as CSVLGKYTDTQYF.

V gene TRBV18 combines with J gene TRBJ1-4; D may be TRBD1 (6 bases). Deletions cut 2 bases from V and 5 bases from J, with 18 bases between. The CDR3 contains 17 residues. Looked up from germline, CDR1 is KGHSH and CDR2 is LQKENI. The DNA for the CDR3 is TGTGCCAGCTCACCAAGTTCTTGGGACAAACCAAATGAAAAACTGTTTTTT. Its translation is CASSPSSWDKPNEKLFF.

V is TRBV27 and J is TRBJ2-1; 12 nucleotides align to TRBD2. V trimming: 5 bases; J trimming: 5 bases; junction bases outside the gene matches: 7. CDR3 size: 16 residues. Germline lookup yields CDR1 MNHEY and CDR2 SMNVEV (reference sequence). The CDR3 region has the DNA TGTGCCAGCAGTCGCTATACTAGCGGGGGGAACAATGAGCAGTTCTTC. It specifies CASSRYTSGGNNEQFF.

The CDR3 loop is CATSRVSRAEAFF. The CDR3 region has the DNA TGTGCCACCAGCAGAGTATCTCGGGCTGAAGCTTTCTTT. The chain combines TRBV15 with TRBJ1-1; D not certain. The germline V gene has CDR1 LNHNV and CDR2 YYDKDF (reference sequence). The CDR3 is made up of 13 amino acids. Trimming took 1 base from V and 6 from J, leaving 9 bases between them.

This clone was seen more than once but under ten times. This rearrangement joins TRBV27 to TRBJ2-7; maybe TRBD2 (5 bases). The V end was cut by 1 base, the J end by 5 bases, with 15 bases between. The CDR3 is 15 amino acids. Germline loops: CDR1 MNHEY, CDR2 SMNVEV (reference sequence). The CDR3 sequence: CASSLYGRPPDEQYF. CDR3 in DNA: TGTGCCAGCAGTTTATATGGGAGACCCCCGGACGAGCAGTACTTC.

This chain connects TRBV2 to TRBJ2-1; perhaps TRBD2 as D (5 bases). V lost 3 bases and J 5 bases, leaving 14 bases between the germline ends. Germline CDR1 reads SNHLY; CDR2 reads FYNNEI. The CDR3 totals 15 residues. CDR3 in amino acids: CASSDISGLDNEQFF. CDR3 DNA sequence: TGTGCCAGCAGTGATATCTCAGGACTCGACAATGAGCAGTTCTTC.

Concerning this clone: Compared with germline, one end of the junction differs, possibly owing to a read error. The V gene is TRBV11-2, the J gene TRBJ2-7, with 7 bases aligning to TRBD1. Germline assignment: CDR1 SGHAT and CDR2 FQNNGV. The CDR3 is 13 residues long. The CDR3 here is CAGSTGTAYEQYF. The CDR3 nucleotides are TGTGCCGGCAGCACCGGGACAGCCTACGAGCAGTACTTC.

The chain combines TRBV30 with TRBJ2-1, with D tentatively TRBD1 (5 bases). The CDR3 runs to 16 residues. The V and J ends lost 4 bases and 0 bases respectively, with 16 bases between them. Per the germline V gene, CDR1 is GTSNPN and CDR2 is SVGIG (reference sequence). The CDR3 loop reads CAWKTGPGISYNEQFF. The DNA of the CDR3 is TGTGCCTGGAAAACAGGACCGGGCATCTCCTACAATGAGCAGTTCTTC.

This chain joins TRBV30 and TRBJ1-1, with D uncertain. Trimming stripped 2 bases from V and 8 bases from J, with 9 bases between. Germline CDR1 reads GTSNPN; CDR2 reads SVGIG (reference sequence). The CDR3 spans 11 residues. The CDR3 sequence is CAWSTETEAFF. The CDR3 bases are TGTGCCTGGAGTACGGAGACCGAAGCTTTCTTT.

V and J are TRBV2 and TRBJ2-1; TRBD2 matches at 8 bases. This CDR3 contains 14 residues. Germline lookup yields CDR1 SNHLY and CDR2 FYNNEI. The V segment lost 6 bases and the J segment 5 bases; nucleotides outside the gene matches: 6. The CDR3 region has the DNA TGTGCCAGCAGGGAACTAGCGGCGAACAATGAGCAGTTCTTC. The encoded protein is CASRELAANNEQFF.

This chain uses TRBV9 with TRBJ2-7, with 7 bases that match TRBD1. Germline CDR1 is SGDLS and CDR2 is YYNGEE. CDR3 length: 15 residues. Trimming removed 3 bases from V and 1 base from J; junction bases left unmatched: 7. The CDR3 nucleotides are TGTGCCAGCAGCGGCAGACAGGGACAATCCTACGAGCAGTACTTC. It codes for CASSGRQGQSYEQYF.

As for this clone: The same CDR3 also results from other DNA sequences found in this sample. V usage is TRBV29-1 and J usage is TRBJ1-2; 8 nucleotides match TRBD1. Germline assignment: CDR1 SQVTM and CDR2 ANQGSEA. V trimming: 4 bases; J trimming: 6 bases; junction bases outside the gene matches: 4. The CDR3 runs to 12 residues. The CDR3: CSVAQGANGYTF. The CDR3 DNA reads TGCAGCGTTGCTCAGGGGGCTAATGGCTACACCTTC.

The rearrangement uses TRBV23-1 and TRBJ1-2, with no clear D. TRBV23-1 is assigned to the ORF class and has an uncertain function. The CDR3 extends over 12 amino acids. Trimming took off 6 bases at V and 0 bases at J, with 5 bases between the two ends. The CDR3 DNA is TGCGCCAGCAGGGTGTCTAACTATGGCTACACCTTC. Encoded protein: CASRVSNYGYTF.

In this sample, this clone turned up a few times. The J gene is TRBJ1-2, the V gene TRBV2; maybe TRBD1 (5 bases). The CDR3 has 10 residues. Germline V lookup: CDR1 SNHLY, CDR2 FYNNEI. The DNA for the CDR3 is TGTGTGGAGGGGCAAAATGGCTACACCTTC. It yields the protein CVEGQNGYTF.

This rearrangement joins TRBV4-2 to TRBJ1-2; 7 bases map to TRBD1. V was clipped by 4 bases and J by 3 bases; unmatched bases: 2. CDR1 and CDR2 (germline): LGHNA, YNFKEQ. This CDR3 comprises 13 residues. The DNA of the CDR3 is TGTGCCAGCAGCCGACAGGGAGACTATGGCTACACCTTC. This gives the protein CASSRQGDYGYTF.

The V and J genes are TRBV5-1 and TRBJ1-1; perhaps TRBD1 as D (6 bases). The CDR3 extends over 16 amino acids. Trimming took off 2 bases at V and 0 bases at J, with 14 bases between the two ends. Per germline, CDR1 SGHRS and CDR2 YFSETQ. CDR3 sequence: CASSLADTGLNTEAFF. DNA of the CDR3: TGCGCCAGCAGCTTAGCCGATACAGGGTTGAACACTGAAGCTTTCTTT. Filled out from reference TRBV5-1 and TRBJ1-1, the complete variable domain reads KAGVTQTPRYLIKTRGQQVTLSCSPISGHRSVSWYQQTPGQGLQFLFEYFSETQRNKGNFPGRFSGRQFSNSRSEMNVSTLELGDSALYLCASSLADTGLNTEAFFGQGTRLTVV.

V and J are TRBV21-1 and TRBJ1-2. TRBV21-1 has pseudogene status. The CDR3 consists of 13 residues. CDR3 sequence: CASSKAGPGGCTF. The CDR3 region has the DNA TGTGCCAGCAGCAAAGCTGGGCCAGGAGGCTGCACCTTC.

V is TRBV30 and J is TRBJ2-2, with 7 nucleotides matching TRBD1. Trimming took 5 bases from V and 6 from J; bases not matched to a gene: 15. The germline V gene encodes CDR1 GTSNPN and CDR2 SVGIG (reference sequence). This CDR3 is built from 16 residues. The CDR3 DNA reads TGTGCCTGGTATACAGGGGTGAGGCCAGAGGCCGGGGAGCTGTTTTTT. It yields the protein CAWYTGVRPEAGELFF.

This clone turned up a few times. CDR3 sequence: CAWNRDMNTGELFF. CDR3 in DNA: TGTGCCTGGAACCGGGACATGAACACCGGGGAGCTGTTTTTT. J is TRBJ2-2 and V is TRBV30; weak D call: TRBD1 (6 bases). V lost 4 bases to trimming and J lost 1 base, with 10 bases between them. Germline V lookup: CDR1 GTSNPN, CDR2 SVGIG (reference sequence). This CDR3 comprises 14 residues. Variable domain in full (rest from reference TRBV30 and TRBJ2-2): SQTIHQWPATLVQPVGSPLSLECTVEGTSNPNLYWYRQAAGRGLQLLFYSVGIGQISSEVPQNLSASRPQDRQFILSSKKLLLSDSGFYLCAWNRDMNTGELFFGEGSRLTVL.

The J gene is TRBJ2-5, the V gene TRBV15; D gene uncertain. Germline V CDR1 and CDR2: LNHNV, YYDKDF (reference sequence). This CDR3 spans 14 amino acids. The V end was cut by 0 bases, the J end by 5 bases, with 10 bases between. The CDR3 protein is CATSREGLWETQYF. CDR3 in DNA: TGTGCCACCAGCAGAGAGGGTTTGTGGGAGACCCAGTACTTC.